The clone carrying this T cell receptor (beta chain) was detected ten times or more. Its antigen remains unidentified. The CDR3 totals 17 residues. The V and J ends lost 2 bases and 3 bases, in that order; junction bases with no gene match: 6. From germline, CDR1 is SGHTA and CDR2 FQGNSA. This sample is drawn from a study of T cell repertoires in cytomegalovirus infection. Study as a whole: Recently identified HLA-C-restricted and well-studied HLA-B-restricted CMV epitopes were used. In public TCR beta signatures, there were indications of both CMV infection and matching HLA type. Study-level findings and limits: Ex vivo, HLA-C-restricted CMV-specific TCR beta clonotypes prevailed over the rest of the response.

TCRdb analysed the reads with MiXCR anew, one entry per CDR3 protein. The table has around 340,000 distinct CDR3 sequences, just under 30% seen once. The chain links TRBV7-2 to TRBJ1-4; 10 nucleotides agree with TRBD1. The TCR sequence derives from a human donor in good health (CMV status not recorded). Some clones in this sample may be carry-over from other donors' samples. The sample consisted of cultured PBMCs, taken from culture after CMV antigen stimulation. DNA for the CDR3: TGTGCCAGCAGCTTAAGACAGGGGGCCGCACCTAATGAAAAACTGTTTTTT. Amino acids: CASSLRQGAAPNEKLFF.